This T cell receptor (beta chain) was retrieved from a study of long-term antiretroviral therapy in people with HIV. Study-wide points: ART was followed by higher diversity that remained below transplant donor controls.

The assay, immunoSEQ v3.0, was run at survey level. Some clones are missing from TCRdb's copy, which holds only in-frame ones; the method was immunoSEQ multiplex PCR. In the table there are more than 30,000 clones, more than 75% of which are singletons. V was cut by 6 bases and J by 4 bases, with 15 bases left in between. The CDR3 has 14 residues. The germline V gene encodes CDR1 SGDLS and CDR2 YYNGEE. Note on this clone: Its specificity is unknown.

The receptor was isolated from a man aged 18 to 35 with HIV. V is TRBV9 and J is TRBJ2-3; D may be TRBD2 (5 bases). The sample consisted of unsorted PBMCs, taken 1.9 years after starting antiretroviral therapy. The CDR3 DNA reads as TGTGCCAGCAAAGGAGGTGCCAGCTCAGATACGCAGTATTTT. This codes for CASKGGASSDTQYF.